These 25 T cell receptor beta chains were sequenced from one sample in a study of immune evolution from preneoplasia to lung adenocarcinoma. Assay used: immunoSEQ multiplex PCR; TCRdb lists only in-frame clones, some missing. The sample contains approximately 10,000 clones, just over 75% of which appear only once. The sequencing sample was made of FFPE lung adenocarcinoma in situ tissue. The receptors were sampled from a person in their sixties or seventies with lung adenocarcinoma.

The chain combines TRBV2 with TRBJ1-5, with D perhaps matching TRBD1 (5 bases). Germline V gives CDR1 SNHLY, CDR2 FYNNEI. The length of the CDR3 is 13 residues. Trimming removed 6 bases at V and 5 bases at J, with 11 bases between. The CDR3 region is CASRDGGDQPQHF. The CDR3 DNA is TGTGCCAGCAGGGACGGGGGTGATCAGCCCCAGCATTTT.

V gene TRBV2 combines with J gene TRBJ2-5; the D gene is possibly TRBD1 (6 bases). The length of the CDR3 is 13 residues. Germline CDR1 is SNHLY and CDR2 is FYNNEI. V lost 6 bases to trimming and J lost 1 base, with 9 bases between them. The CDR3: CASSRDIQETQYF. The CDR3 coding sequence is TGTGCCAGCAGCCGGGACATCCAAGAGACCCAGTACTTC.

The chain couples TRBV1 to TRBJ2-3; TRBD1 is the table's D call and was not checked against the DNA. TRBV1 is tagged as a pseudogene. CDR3 length equals 13 residues. The CDR3, as DNA: TGCACCAGCAGCCGCCGACACACAGATACGCAGTATTTT. Its translation is CTSSRRHTDTQYF.

V is TRBV5-5 and J is TRBJ2-7; 9 bases line up with TRBD1. The junction had 3 bases not matched to a gene; V was cut back by 1 base and J by 4 bases. This CDR3 comprises 14 residues. Germline V gene sequence: CDR1 SGHKS, CDR2 YYEKEE (reference sequence). CDR3 coding DNA: TGTGCCAGCAGCTTGTCCGGACAGGGGTACGAGCAGTACTTC. It codes for CASSLSGQGYEQYF.

This chain uses TRBV19 with TRBJ1-2, with 7 bases lining up with TRBD1. CDR1 and CDR2 (germline): LNHDA, SQIVND (reference sequence). After removal of 2 bases from V and 6 bases from J, the junction contained 3 bases not matched to a gene. The CDR3 loop spans 13 amino acids. This CDR3 reads CASSIRQGHGYTF. Here the CDR3 DNA reads TGTGCCAGTAGTATACGACAGGGTCATGGCTACACCTTC. The complete variable domain, with remaining parts taken from reference TRBV19 and TRBJ1-2, reads DGGITQSPKYLFRKEGQNVTLSCEQNLNHDAMYWYRQDPGQGLRLIYYSQIVNDFQKGDIAEGYSVSREKKESFPLTVTSAQKNPTAFYLCASSIRQGHGYTFGSGTRLTVV.

In DNA, the CDR3 is TGTGCCAGCTCACCATCATGGGATTTTAACACTGAAGCTTTCTTT. This translates into CASSPSWDFNTEAFF. This rearrangement joins TRBV18 to TRBJ1-1, with D hard to call. The CDR3 is made up of 15 amino acids. Germline values: CDR1 KGHSH, CDR2 LQKENI. The V end lost 2 bases, the J end lost 2 bases, and 12 bases lay between the germline ends.

The rearrangement links TRBV19 to TRBJ2-2; tentatively, D is TRBD1 or TRBD2 (5 bases each). Germline assignment: CDR1 LNHDA and CDR2 SQIVND (reference sequence). CDR3 size: 16 residues. With 4 bases removed from V and 3 bases from J, the gap between germline ends came to 15 bases. The CDR3 is CASSTIEGPYTGELFF. Written as DNA, the CDR3 is TGTGCCAGTAGTACAATCGAGGGACCGTACACCGGGGAGCTGTTTTTT.

The chain is built from TRBV7-9 and TRBJ2-3; D is possibly TRBD2 (7 bases). Trimming cost V 3 bases and J 1 base, with 11 bases left between them. Germline V CDR1 and CDR2: SEHNR, FQNEAQ (reference sequence). The CDR3 runs to 15 residues. CDR3 sequence (DNA): TGTGCCAGCAGCTTGGGGGGGCACCGCACAGATACGCAGTATTTT. Its protein is CASSLGGHRTDTQYF.

This rearrangement joins TRBV28 to TRBJ2-7; 7 bases match TRBD1. The CDR3 is 14 residues long. From germline, CDR1 is MDHEN and CDR2 SYDVKM. V shed 5 bases, J shed 0 bases, and the junction held 4 bases outside the gene matches. CDR3 sequence (DNA): TGTGCCAGCAGTCCATGGGACAGCTCCTACGAGCAGTACTTC. Translation: CASSPWDSSYEQYF.

The chain couples TRBV7-2 to TRBJ1-1; D not certain. From germline, CDR1 is SGHTA and CDR2 FQGNSA. Trimming removed 1 base at V and 4 bases at J, with 10 bases between. CDR3 length: 14 residues. DNA for the CDR3: TGTGCCAGCAGCTTAGATTGGTCCGGCACTGAAGCTTTCTTT. This gives the protein CASSLDWSGTEAFF.

This chain connects TRBV5-1 to TRBJ2-5; TRBD2 matches at 12 bases. The V gene's germline CDR1 is SGHRS and CDR2 YFSETQ. With 3 bases clipped from V and 1 base from J, the junction kept 10 bases outside the gene matches. This CDR3 has 18 residues. CDR3 residues: CASSSGLAGTLVQETQYF. The CDR3 DNA sequence: TGCGCCAGCAGCTCCGGACTAGCGGGGACCCTGGTCCAAGAGACCCAGTACTTC.

The rearrangement links TRBV6-1 to TRBJ2-7; D perhaps matches TRBD1 (6 bases). Per germline, CDR1 MNHNS and CDR2 SASEGT. The V end lost 3 bases, the J end lost 5 bases, and 17 bases lay between the germline ends. This CDR3 spans 15 amino acids. The CDR3, as DNA: TGTGCCAGCAGTGAGCCCACAGGGAGCTGGGACGAGCAGTACTTC. Translating gives CASSEPTGSWDEQYF.

The chain links TRBV5-6 to TRBJ1-6; D call uncertain. V shed 0 bases and J shed 5 bases, with 9 bases lying between them. Germline V gene lookup returns CDR1 SGHDT and CDR2 YYEEEE. The CDR3 is made up of 15 amino acids. CDR3 bases: TGTGCCAGCAGCTTGGTGGGGTATAATAATTCACCCCTCCACTTT. Residues: CASSLVGYNNSPLHF.

This clone was recorded once. The rearrangement uses TRBV11-2 and TRBJ2-7; D possibly corresponds to TRBD2 (5 bases). Germline-derived CDR1 and CDR2 are SGHAT and FQNNGV. V was pared by 2 bases and J by 5 bases, with 13 bases between. The CDR3 has 14 amino acids. The CDR3 loop is CASSLLGEADEQYF. CDR3 nucleotide sequence: TGTGCCAGCAGCTTATTGGGAGAAGCGGACGAGCAGTACTTC.

This rearrangement joins TRBV10-2 to TRBJ1-2; no clear D. From germline, CDR1 is WSHSY and CDR2 SAAADI. V lost 2 bases and J lost 4, with 5 bases in between. This CDR3 spans 12 amino acids. CDR3 sequence (DNA): TGCGCCAGCAGTGAGCAGGTCTATGGCTACACCTTC. Translation gives CASSEQVYGYTF.

This chain uses TRBV6-6 with TRBJ1-1; D is undetermined. The length of the CDR3 is 16 residues. The germline V and J ends were trimmed by 6 bases and 2 bases, with 19 bases remaining between them. Germline CDR1 and CDR2: MNHNY and SVGAGI (reference sequence). CDR3 DNA: TGTGCCAGCAGCTCTGGGCGAAGAGAGTCCAACACTGAAGCTTTCTTT. Translation: CASSSGRRESNTEAFF.

CDR3 protein: CAWPVRQFLFSYEQYF. CDR3 bases: TGTGCCTGGCCAGTTCGACAGTTTCTCTTTTCCTACGAGCAGTACTTC. The rearrangement joins TRBV30 to TRBJ2-7; a weak D match, TRBD1 (5 bases). CDR3 length equals 16 residues. Trimming removed 5 bases at V and 1 base at J, with 21 bases between. The germline gives CDR1 GTSNPN, CDR2 SVGIG (reference sequence). Variable domain in full (rest from reference TRBV30 and TRBJ2-7): SQTIHQWPATLVQPVGSPLSLECTVEGTSNPNLYWYRQAAGRGLQLLFYSVGIGQISSEVPQNLSASRPQDRQFILSSKKLLLSDSGFYLCAWPVRQFLFSYEQYFGPGTRLTVT.

The chain combines TRBV5-8 with TRBJ2-2; perhaps TRBD1 as D (6 bases). V shed 1 base and J shed 5 bases, with 12 bases lying between them. Germline V gives CDR1 SGHTS, CDR2 YDEGEE. The CDR3 runs 15 residues. CDR3 sequence reads: CASSLTGRGTGELFF. The CDR3 coding sequence is TGTGCCAGCAGCTTGACAGGGAGAGGAACCGGGGAGCTGTTTTTT.

The rearrangement links TRBV6-1 to TRBJ1-2; 9 bases line up with TRBD1. Germline assignment: CDR1 MNHNS and CDR2 SASEGT. V lost 6 bases, J lost 6 bases, and 5 bases stayed unmatched. The CDR3 spans 13 residues. The CDR3 sequence is CASRRDRVDGYTF. Here the CDR3 DNA reads TGTGCCAGCAGACGGGACAGGGTGGATGGCTACACCTTC.

The gene calls are TRBV2 and TRBJ2-5; TRBD2 might be the D (6 bases). CDR1 is SNHLY and CDR2 is FYNNEI in the germline V gene. This CDR3 region has 14 residues. Trimming cost V 6 bases and J 0 bases, with 11 bases left between them. The CDR3 region is CASRGRQDQETQYF. CDR3 DNA sequence: TGTGCCAGCAGGGGGAGGCAGGACCAAGAGACCCAGTACTTC. The whole variable domain, filled in from reference TRBV2 and TRBJ2-5, reads EPEVTQTPSHQVTQMGQEVILRCVPISNHLYFYWYRQILGQKVEFLVSFYNNEISEKSEIFDDQFSVERPDGSNFTLKIRSTKLEDSAMYFCASRGRQDQETQYFGPGTRLLVL.

The chain recombines TRBV6-5 with TRBJ1-5, with 7 bases identical to TRBD1. J gave up 2 bases and V 6 bases, and 7 bases lay outside the gene matches. Germline CDR1 and CDR2: MNHEY and SVGAGI. The length of the CDR3 is 15 residues. The CDR3 protein is CASSEGQRGNQPQHF. The CDR3 DNA is TGTGCCAGCAGCGAGGGACAGAGGGGCAATCAGCCCCAGCATTTT.

The chain uses TRBV7-2 and TRBJ2-4; D perhaps matches TRBD1 (6 bases). V lost 3 bases and J lost 6, with 12 bases in between. This CDR3 has 14 residues. The germline gives CDR1 SGHTA, CDR2 FQGNSA. The CDR3 DNA is TGTGCCAGCAGCTTTGGGGGCGCGGGAAACATTCAGTACTTC. It is translated as CASSFGGAGNIQYF.

The chain is built from TRBV11-2 and TRBJ1-5; D perhaps matches TRBD1 (5 bases). V dropped 1 base and J dropped 2 bases, with 12 bases sitting between them. This CDR3 comprises 16 residues. Per the germline V gene, CDR1 is SGHAT and CDR2 is FQNNGV. The CDR3 bases are TGTGCCAGCAGCTTAGGGGCAGGGACGGGCAATCAGCCCCAGCATTTT. As protein: CASSLGAGTGNQPQHF.

The genes are TRBV7-9 and TRBJ1-3; no reliable D call. This CDR3 is 11 amino acids long. Trimming shortened V by 8 bases and J by 7 bases, and 9 bases separated the two germline ends. Germline CDR1 is SEHNR and CDR2 is FQNEAQ (reference sequence). The CDR3 here is CASHVGNTIYF. The CDR3 DNA follows: TGTGCCAGCCACGTGGGGAACACCATATATTTT.

This sequence joins TRBV5-1 and TRBJ2-3; 8 bases align to TRBD1. This CDR3 spans 18 amino acids. The trim removed 8 bases at V and 2 bases at J, leaving 19 bases unmatched. The germline V gene has CDR1 SGHRS and CDR2 YFSETQ. The CDR3 nucleotides are TGCGCCAGAAGTAGGAGACCTGGACAGGGCAATTACACAGATACGCAGTATTTT. Its translation: CARSRRPGQGNYTDTQYF.